This TCR beta chain was sequenced for a study of T cells in Graves' hyperthyroidism and ophthalmopathy. The diagnoses drew upon clinical symptoms, serum thyroxine and TRAb, thyroid ultrasound and orbital computed tomography. Germline lookup yields CDR1 LGHDT and CDR2 YNNKEL (reference sequence). The CDR3 extends over 15 amino acids. V was trimmed by 0 bases and J by 2 bases, leaving 11 bases between them. There are many counts of this clonotype. The source material, RNA transcripts, was used to amplify TCR beta CDR3 regions. Initially, a first-round RT-PCR of the TCR CDR3 employed the HTBI primer set. Via MiXCR, TCRdb re-called the multiplex PCR reads, giving one row per CDR3 protein. Of about 290,000 distinct CDR3 sequences listed, about 14% are singletons.

Sequencing was performed on blood. The clonotype originates from a woman in her 30s with Graves' hyperthyroidism that later progressed to Graves' ophthalmopathy. This rearrangement joins TRBV3-1 to TRBJ2-7; no firm D call. The CDR3 sequence is CASSQDRGVPYEQYF. CDR3 nucleotides: TGTGCCAGCAGCCAAGATCGAGGAGTTCCCTACGAGCAGTACTTC.